These T cell receptor beta chains were read from a single sample in a study of blood T cell repertoires in COVID-19. Clones were sequenced by immunoSEQ multiplex PCR, and TCRdb holds only the in-frame ones, with some missing. The sample lists about 56,000 clones, 89% seen once, with around 45% in the top ten. Sequenced material: peripheral blood. The receptors were gathered from an older woman with COVID-19, enrolled during active disease. Both conserved end residues are part of each CDR3. D genes are given only for firm matches. Clone sizes are given selectively: once, few, many, or a class where the clone is expanded.

d_gene,abundance,j_gene,v_gene,CDR3aa,CDR3nt
TRBD1,NA,TRBJ1-5,TRBV28,CASSLTGGHQPQHF,TGTGCCAGCAGTTTAACAGGGGGCCATCAGCCCCAGCATTTT
TRBD1,NA,TRBJ1-1,TRBV6-5,CASSWDSNLNTEAFF,TGTGCCAGCAGCTGGGACAGCAACCTGAACACTGAAGCTTTCTTT
NA,once,TRBJ2-1,TRBV28,CASSFHFQGFNEQFF,TGTGCCAGCAGTTTTCATTTTCAGGGGTTCAATGAGCAGTTCTTC
NA,NA,TRBJ2-1,TRBV10-3,CAISESRQEQFF,TGTGCCATCAGTGAGTCGAGGCAGGAGCAGTTCTTC
NA,NA,TRBJ1-1,TRBV2,CASSEVGGGDEAFF,TGTGCCAGCAGTGAAGTGGGCGGGGGAGATGAAGCTTTCTTT
NA,NA,TRBJ2-3,TRBV7-8,CASSEGADTQYF,TGTGCCAGTTCCGAGGGAGCAGATACGCAGTATTTT
NA,NA,TRBJ2-6,TRBV28,CASSPGAGANVLTF,TGTGCCAGCAGTCCAGGGGCTGGGGCCAACGTCCTGACTTTC
TRBD2,NA,TRBJ2-2,TRBV7-8,CASSLVGGGTGELFF,TGTGCCAGCAGCTTAGTTGGGGGGGGTACCGGGGAGCTGTTTTTT
TRBD2,NA,TRBJ2-1,TRBV20-1,CSASSGGTRDEQFF,TGCAGTGCTAGTAGCGGGGGGACCCGCGATGAGCAGTTCTTC
TRBD1,NA,TRBJ1-1,TRBV28,CASSLGQGAVAFF,TGTGCCAGCAGTTTAGGACAGGGGGCCGTAGCTTTCTTT
TRBD2,NA,TRBJ2-3,TRBV23-1,CASSSAGDTDTQYF,TGCGCCAGCAGTTCCGCGGGAGACACAGATACGCAGTATTTT
TRBD1,NA,TRBJ1-1,TRBV18,CASSSTGGGGTEAFF,TGTGCCAGCTCATCGACAGGGGGCGGCGGCACTGAAGCTTTCTTT
NA,NA,TRBJ1-4,TRBV18,CASSPSARDEKLFF,TGTGCCAGCTCACCAAGTGCGAGGGATGAAAAACTGTTTTTT
NA,NA,TRBJ2-2,TRBV9,CASSVAEPGELFF,TGTGCCAGCAGCGTAGCCGAGCCCGGGGAGCTGTTTTTT
NA,NA,TRBJ2-7,TRBV10-3,CAIMDSVGYEQYF,TGTGCCATCATGGACAGTGTGGGCTACGAGCAGTACTTC
NA,NA,TRBJ1-2,TRBV6-2/TRBV6-3,CASSYRQVNGYTF,TGTGCCAGCAGTTATCGACAGGTTAATGGCTACACCTTC
NA,NA,TRBJ2-1,TRBV5-1,CASSLAATDNEQFF,TGCGCCAGCAGCTTGGCCGCCACGGACAATGAGCAGTTCTTC
TRBD1,NA,TRBJ1-4,TRBV5-1,CASSKGRGNEKLFF,TGCGCCAGCTCAAAGGGCAGGGGGAATGAAAAACTGTTTTTT
TRBD1,NA,TRBJ1-1,TRBV6-5,CASSYVQGFSEAFF,TGTGCCAGCAGTTACGTACAGGGGTTTAGTGAAGCTTTCTTT
NA,NA,TRBJ1-1,TRBV6-5,CASSLGATGPKEAFF,TGTGCCAGCAGCCTTGGGGCCACAGGGCCTAAAGAAGCTTTCTTT
NA,NA,TRBJ1-3,TRBV10-2,CASSDDTFSGNTIYF,TGCGCCAGCAGTGATGACACGTTCTCTGGAAACACCATATATTTT
TRBD2,NA,TRBJ2-5,TRBV9,CASTRGLAGGGGETQYF,TGTGCCAGCACCCGCGGACTAGCGGGGGGGGGCGGAGAGACCCAGTACTTC
NA,few,TRBJ1-4,TRBV19,CASSVFGGNEKLFF,TGTGCCAGTAGTGTGTTCGGAGGTAATGAAAAACTGTTTTTT
NA,NA,TRBJ2-3,TRBV9,CASSVRAGQTDTQYF,TGTGCCAGCAGCGTACGGGCGGGTCAGACAGATACGCAGTATTTT
NA,NA,TRBJ1-6,TRBV2,CASSDSISSPLHF,TGTGCCAGCAGTGATTCTATAAGCTCACCCCTCCACTTT
TRBD1,NA,TRBJ2-3,TRBV6-2/TRBV6-3,CASSRTGATDTQYF,TGTGCCAGCAGTAGGACAGGGGCCACAGATACGCAGTATTTT
NA,NA,TRBJ1-1,TRBV19,CASSIGWGGLNTEAFF,TGTGCCAGTAGTATAGGTTGGGGAGGGTTGAACACTGAAGCTTTCTTT
NA,NA,TRBJ1-4,TRBV7-2,CASSLPGYEKLFF,TGTGCCAGCAGCTTGCCGGGGTATGAAAAACTGTTTTTT
TRBD1,NA,TRBJ1-2,TRBV6-6,CASSTDGQGWRDGYTF,TGTGCCAGCAGTACCGATGGACAGGGATGGAGGGATGGCTACACCTTC
TRBD1,NA,TRBJ2-1,TRBV28,CASSRQGTEQFF,TGTGCCAGCAGTCGACAGGGGACTGAGCAGTTCTTC
NA,NA,TRBJ1-2,TRBV28,CASSYFVGQGYTF,TGTGCCAGCAGTTATTTCGTGGGGCAGGGCTACACCTTC
NA,once,TRBJ1-6,TRBV5-1,CASSSQGLSNSPLHF,TGCGCCAGCAGCTCGCAGGGGCTCAGCAATTCACCCCTCCACTTT
TRBD2,NA,TRBJ2-7,TRBV6-2/TRBV6-3,CASSYPGLAGVPAVYEQYF,TGTGCCAGCAGTTACCCCGGGCTAGCGGGGGTGCCGGCGGTCTACGAGCAGTACTTC
TRBD1,NA,TRBJ1-3,TRBV7-2,CASSFDTGAGNTIYF,TGTGCCAGCAGTTTCGATACAGGGGCTGGAAACACCATATATTTT
NA,NA,TRBJ2-7,TRBV9,CASSVSDSYEQYF,TGTGCCAGCAGCGTTAGCGACTCCTACGAGCAGTACTTC
NA,NA,TRBJ1-5,TRBV4-3,CASSQNSGSGQPQHF,TGCGCCAGCAGCCAAAATTCGGGGTCGGGTCAGCCCCAGCATTTT
TRBD1,NA,TRBJ2-1,TRBV24-1,CATSDLRTGGREQFF,TGTGCCACCAGTGATTTAAGGACAGGGGGACGTGAGCAGTTCTTC
NA,NA,TRBJ2-3,TRBV10-3,CAISAGVGTDTQYF,TGTGCCATCAGTGCGGGGGTTGGTACAGATACGCAGTATTTT
NA,NA,TRBJ2-1,TRBV5-4,CASSTIGAEQFF,TGTGCCAGCAGCACCATAGGGGCTGAGCAGTTCTTC
NA,NA,TRBJ1-3,TRBV7-2,CASSPGGDLAGNTIYF,TGTGCCAGCAGCCCTGGGGGGGATCTTGCTGGAAACACCATATATTTT
NA,NA,TRBJ1-2,TRBV5-1,CASSLDRINYGYTF,TGCGCCAGCAGCTTGGACAGGATTAACTATGGCTACACCTTC
NA,few,TRBJ2-5,TRBV7-9,CASSLEEFGETQYF,TGTGCCAGCAGCTTAGAGGAGTTCGGAGAGACCCAGTACTTC
TRBD1,NA,TRBJ2-3,TRBV29-1,CSVEEGTAADTQYF,TGCAGCGTTGAAGAAGGGACAGCCGCAGATACGCAGTATTTT
NA,NA,TRBJ2-5,TRBV28,CASSPTGAYQETQYF,TGTGCCAGCAGCCCGACAGGTGCTTACCAAGAGACCCAGTACTTC
TRBD1,NA,TRBJ2-7,TRBV7-9,CASSGTGTLHEQYF,TGTGCCAGCAGCGGGACAGGTACACTCCACGAGCAGTACTTC
NA,NA,TRBJ2-1,TRBV7-9,CATRRGPVSYNEQFF,TGTGCCACCCGGCGGGGGCCAGTCTCCTACAATGAGCAGTTCTTC
NA,NA,TRBJ1-6,TRBV7-9,CASSLALDTASSYNSPLHF,TGTGCCAGCAGCTTAGCGCTTGACACCGCGAGCTCCTATAATTCACCCCTCCACTTT
NA,NA,TRBJ1-1,TRBV2,CASSEQGIGVSNTEAFF,TGTGCCAGCAGTGAACAAGGAATAGGGGTCTCTAACACTGAAGCTTTCTTT
NA,few,TRBJ1-1,TRBV5-4,CASSAWSGAADMNTEAFF,TGTGCCAGCAGCGCCTGGTCGGGAGCCGCCGATATGAACACTGAAGCTTTCTTT
TRBD1,NA,TRBJ2-1,TRBV4-1,CASSQVSGQGRDEQFF,TGCGCCAGCAGCCAAGTTTCGGGACAGGGCCGCGATGAGCAGTTCTTC
TRBD2,NA,TRBJ2-4,TRBV29-1,CSVWGGTSGMGKAKNIQYF,TGCAGCGTTTGGGGGGGGACTAGCGGGATGGGAAAAGCCAAAAACATTCAGTACTTC
NA,NA,TRBJ2-1,TRBV27,CASSSILAQAHSSEFRSYNEQFF,TGTGCCAGCAGTTCCATCCTAGCTCAGGCCCACTCCTCCGAATTTCGGTCCTACAATGAGCAGTTCTTC
NA,NA,TRBJ2-2,TRBV6-4,CASSNAETWNTGELFF,TGTGCCAGCAGTAATGCTGAGACTTGGAACACCGGGGAGCTGTTTTTT
NA,once,TRBJ1-5,TRBV7-2,CASSPYRANQPQHF,TGTGCCAGCAGCCCCTACAGGGCCAATCAGCCCCAGCATTTT
TRBD1,NA,TRBJ2-7,TRBV5-1,CASSFRQGASYEQYF,TGCGCCAGCAGCTTCCGACAGGGGGCCTCCTACGAGCAGTACTTC
NA,NA,TRBJ1-5,TRBV28,CASSIQGGNQPQHF,TGTGCCAGCAGTATACAGGGAGGCAATCAGCCCCAGCATTTT
TRBD1,NA,TRBJ1-1,TRBV5-6,CASSLGRGLVGTEAFF,TGTGCCAGCAGCTTGGGCAGGGGGCTGGTTGGCACTGAAGCTTTCTTT